Described below is a single T cell receptor (beta chain) sequence and its context. Measured with immunoSEQ multiplex PCR; TCRdb has only the in-frame clones, and not every one. In the table there are fewer than 350,000 clones, around nine tenths of which are singletons. The sample is drawn from a study of blood T cell repertoires in COVID-19. The germline gives CDR1 MDHEN, CDR2 SYDVKM. J lost 4 bases, V lost 5 bases, and 10 bases had no gene match. The CDR3 has 16 residues. This clonotype originated in a man aged 40-55 years with acute or convalescent COVID-19. The rearrangement links TRBV28 to TRBJ2-1, with 8 bases identical to TRBD2. Sequences were obtained from peripheral blood. Here the CDR3 DNA reads TGTGCCAGCAGTACCCACTCGGGGGGGGATTACAATGAGCAGTTCTTC. Translation gives CASSTHSGGDYNEQFF.